This T cell receptor (beta chain) was documented in a study of T-cell reconstitution after alpha-beta-depleted transplantation in children. Notes on the study in general: One year post-transplant, T-cell counts and diversity were largely derived from T cells produced anew. Two months or so post-transplant, alpha-beta T cells reportedly derived from several hundred expanded graft clones. Some patients showed high day-60 TCRbeta diversity, which derived from surviving recipient T cells and thymic progenitors.

With regard to this clonotype: Antigen unknown.

Library preparation (for TCRbeta) was performed with unique molecular identifiers. One entry per CDR3 protein results from TCRdb running MiXCR on the PCR reads. The sample carries 250,000 to 400,000 distinct CDR3 sequences, approximately 20% recorded once. The CDR3 runs 17 residues. Trimming pared 4 bases from V and 0 bases from J, leaving 21 bases between. Germline V gene sequence: CDR1 DFQATT, CDR2 SNEGSKA (reference sequence). This rearrangement joins TRBV20-1 to TRBJ1-1; TRBD1 is a possible D gene (5 bases). The TCR was taken from a male patient under 18 who had a stem cell transplant for acute lymphoblastic leukemia, so the T cells may come from the graft donor. Sequenced material: PBMCs, mostly from graft donor cells, taken 180 days after TCRalphabeta/CD19-depleted stem cell transplant. This chain's CDR3 is CSAKIDWGSLVNTEAFF. CDR3 DNA sequence: TGCAGTGCTAAAATCGACTGGGGCAGCCTGGTGAACACTGAAGCTTTCTTT.